The source of this T cell receptor (beta chain) is a study of spatial heterogeneity in lung cancer. Study-wide context: Consistent detection of more beta-chain than alpha-chain sequences was observed. General study points: For expanded intratumoral alpha and beta TCRs, counts tracked tumor mutation counts.

Regarding time point: sample taken at primary tumor resection. About 73 TRACERx patients with early, untreated non-small cell lung cancer donated samples. From tumor, nontumor lung or frozen PBMC, whole RNA was taken unsorted for sequencing. This clonotype came up many times. Its antigen is currently unknown. This beta chain lies outside the target of a library built for alpha chains; its clone size means little. In germline, CDR1 is SGHAT, CDR2 FQNNGV. V lost 2 bases, J lost 0 bases, and 6 bases stayed unmatched. This CDR3 is 17 amino acids long. A distinct unique molecular identifier was carried by each TCR cDNA molecule. In TCRdb, the 5' RACE reads were re-called with MiXCR into one record per CDR3 protein. The profile shows around 4,900 distinct CDR3 sequences, approximately 13% of them singletons.

The TCR comes from a male donor with early-stage non-small cell lung cancer. The J gene is TRBJ2-1, the V gene TRBV11-2; TRBD2 matches at 8 bases. The source material was lung tumor tissue, sampled at surgery. CDR3 protein: CASSLRTSSSSYNEQFF. The CDR3 coding sequence is TGTGCCAGCAGCTTAAGGACTAGCTCGAGCTCCTACAATGAGCAGTTCTTC.